This T cell receptor beta chain was identified during a study of shared clonotypes between healthy human individuals. Healthy HIV-negative adults with no recent acute infections or vaccinations were recruited as donors. Both subsets, CD45RA+ naive and CD45RA-negative memory, were split from the CD4+ cells. CDR3 length equals 16 residues. V lost 6 bases to trimming and J lost 1 base; unmatched junction nucleotides: 10. The germline gives CDR1 MDHEN, CDR2 SYDVKM. The study's findings and limits: Naive subsets typically showed greater estimated richness than memory subsets.

A word on this clone: Its matching antigen is unknown.

At a deep level, the assay was run. The method was immunoSEQ multiplex PCR; TCRdb's version includes in-frame clones alone and lacks a portion of them. The sample includes some 1,400,000 clones, around 97% seen only once; the top ten take about 1%. This chain uses TRBV28 with TRBJ1-1, with TRBD1 matching 8 bases. The sample comprised naive CD4+ T cells sorted from blood. The subset: CD45RA+ positively selected. The sequence was obtained from a man aged 30 to 39 in good health. The CDR3, as DNA: TGTGCCAGCAGCTCCTACGGGACAGGTCCGAACACTGAAGCTTTCTTT. Its protein product is CASSSYGTGPNTEAFF.